These 29 T cell receptor beta chains came from one sample sequenced in a study of spatial heterogeneity in lung cancer. The study's findings and limits: It was found that expanded intratumoral alpha and beta TCR counts tracked tumor mutation counts.

Their antigens are not known. TCRdb re-called the 5' RACE reads with MiXCR, one entry per CDR3 protein. The sample shows 5,700 or so distinct CDR3 sequences, about 7.7% of them seen only once. Indicated time point: sample taken at primary tumor resection. The starting material was lung tumor tissue, obtained at surgery. The receptors here all came from a female donor with early-stage non-small cell lung cancer.

This clonotype showed up many times. This beta chain is a stray sequence in a library constructed for alpha chains; its clone size is not meaningful. The chain carries TRBV5-1 and TRBJ2-5, with D tentatively TRBD1 (5 bases). The CDR3 has 15 amino acids. The V end lost 4 bases, the J end lost 4 bases, and 17 bases lay between the germline ends. From germline, CDR1 is SGHRS and CDR2 YFSETQ. The CDR3 here is CASSPPGRSGETQYF. The CDR3, as DNA: TGCGCCAGCAGCCCCCCAGGGCGGTCGGGAGAGACCCAGTACTTC.

Comments on this clonotype: This beta chain was picked up by a library intended for alpha chains and is off target, so its count carries little meaning. The V gene is TRBV7-2, the J gene TRBJ2-4; either TRBD1 or TRBD2 may fit D (5 bases each). Trimming left V 5 bases short and J 2 bases short, with 13 bases between. Germline V lookup: CDR1 SGHTA, CDR2 FQGNSA. CDR3 length equals 15 residues. CDR3 region: CASSVTWGTKNIQYF. DNA of the CDR3: TGTGCCAGCAGCGTGACCTGGGGGACCAAAAACATTCAGTACTTC.

By share of the sample, this clonotype is medium-sized (0.01 to 0.1%). A library prepared for alpha chains yielded this beta chain as an off-target read; its size is of little meaning. The genes are TRBV12-3 or TRBV12-4 and TRBJ1-5, with D uncertain. There are 12 residues in the CDR3. Trimming stripped 5 bases from V and 3 bases from J, with 5 bases between. CDR3 bases: TGTGCCAGCAGTAATTACAATCAGCCCCAGCATTTT. Its protein product is CASSNYNQPQHF.

By its share, this clonotype is medium-sized (0.01 to 0.1%). As an off-target read in a library built for alpha chains, this beta chain has a frequency of little significance. The J gene is TRBJ1-2, the V gene TRBV28; D remains ambiguous. CDR1 and CDR2 from the germline V gene are MDHEN and SYDVKM. Trimming removed 6 bases at V and 3 bases at J, with 17 bases between. The CDR3 covers 15 residues. As DNA, the CDR3 is TGTGCCAGCAGCCCTATCATGTGGATGGACTATGGCTACACCTTC. This translates into CASSPIMWMDYGYTF.

This clonotype is medium-sized (0.01 to 0.1%) by share. Since it is a stray read in a library aimed at alpha chains, this beta chain has a size that is not meaningful. The V call is TRBV7-8, the J call TRBJ2-7; 7 bases line up with TRBD2. Trimming at V came to 3 bases and at J to 6 bases, leaving 5 bases not matched to a gene. The CDR3 is made up of 13 amino acids. Germline V gene lookup returns CDR1 SGHVS and CDR2 FQNEAQ. CDR3 sequence reads: CASSFGEGLEQYF. As DNA, the CDR3 is TGTGCCAGCAGCTTCGGGGAGGGCCTCGAGCAGTACTTC.

In its sample, this clonotype ranks as medium-sized. This beta chain lies outside the target of a library built for alpha chains; its clone size means little. The rearrangement links TRBV3-1 to TRBJ2-1; TRBD1 or TRBD2 may be the D gene (5 bases each). The CDR3 has 13 residues. Trimming left V 4 bases short and J 11 bases short, with 15 bases between. Germline V lookup: CDR1 LGHDT, CDR2 YNNKEL (reference sequence). The DNA of the CDR3 is TGTGCCAGCAGCCGGACCTGGGACGGTCAGCAGTTCTTC. Amino acid sequence: CASSRTWDGQQFF.

This clonotype is medium-sized (0.01 to 0.1%) by share. Little can be read into the size of this beta chain, an off-target read in a library designed for alpha chains. The gene calls are TRBV20-1 and TRBJ2-3; 7 bases line up with TRBD2. The CDR3 contains 14 residues. Per germline, CDR1 DFQATT and CDR2 SNEGSKA (reference sequence). The trim removed 0 bases at V and 4 bases at J, leaving 4 bases unmatched. CDR3 region: CSARDALAADTQYF. The CDR3 nucleotides read TGCAGTGCTAGAGATGCGCTAGCGGCAGATACGCAGTATTTT.

There are many counts of this clonotype. For a library built for alpha chains, this beta chain is a stray read; little rests on its size. CDR3 residues: CSARGVPGQGNYGYTF. The CDR3 DNA sequence: TGCAGTGCTAGAGGAGTCCCGGGACAGGGGAACTATGGCTACACCTTC. The rearrangement uses TRBV20-1 and TRBJ1-2, with 10 bases identical to TRBD1. Unmatched junction bases numbered 7, after V lost 1 base and J lost 2 bases. Germline V gene lookup returns CDR1 DFQATT and CDR2 SNEGSKA (reference sequence). This CDR3 is built from 16 residues.

There are many counts of this clonotype. For a library built for alpha chains, this beta chain is a stray read; little rests on its size. This sequence joins TRBV9 and TRBJ2-3, with D unclear. CDR1 and CDR2 (germline): SGDLS, YYNGEE. Trimming cost V 3 bases and J 6 bases, with 8 bases left between them. The CDR3 spans 12 residues. The CDR3 coding sequence is TGTGCCAGCAGCGCAGGTGGCGATACGCAGTATTTT. Its translation: CASSAGGDTQYF.

This clonotype occurred many times. This beta chain came through as a stray read in a library set up for alpha chains, and its size says little. The J gene is TRBJ2-5, the V gene TRBV5-4, with 12 positions matching TRBD2. The trim removed 3 bases at V and 5 bases at J, leaving 8 bases unmatched. The CDR3 extends over 16 amino acids. CDR1 and CDR2 from the germline V gene are SGHNT and YYREEE (reference sequence). DNA of the CDR3: TGTGCCAGCAGCTCCTCTAGCGGGGGGGTCTGGGAGACCCAGTACTTC. As protein: CASSSSSGGVWETQYF. The complete variable domain, with remaining parts taken from reference TRBV5-4 and TRBJ2-5, reads ETGVTQSPTHLIKTRGQQVTLRCSSQSGHNTVSWYQQALGQGPQFIFQYYREEENGRGNFPPRFSGLQFPNYSSELNVNALELDDSALYLCASSSSSGGVWETQYFGPGTRLLVL.

This clonotype was recorded at least ten times. This beta chain came through as a stray read in a library set up for alpha chains, and its size says little. DNA of the CDR3: TGCAGTGCTAGACGCGAGACCCAGTACTTC. It specifies CSARRETQYF. This sequence joins TRBV20-1 and TRBJ2-5; D unclear. This CDR3 region has 10 residues. The V gene lost 2 bases and the J gene lost 5 bases, with 3 bases spanning the gap. Germline lookup yields CDR1 DFQATT and CDR2 SNEGSKA (reference sequence).

This clonotype has a count of ten or more. This beta chain represents an off-target read in a library built for alpha chains; its size is of limited meaning. The chain uses TRBV7-8 and TRBJ2-4; TRBD1 might be the D (5 bases). V shed 1 base and J shed 4 bases, with 14 bases lying between them. In germline, CDR1 is SGHVS, CDR2 FQNEAQ. CDR3 length equals 16 residues. The CDR3 region has the DNA TGTGCCAGCAGCTTAGGGGCAGGGTTTACGAAAAACATTCAGTACTTC. Amino acids: CASSLGAGFTKNIQYF.

There are many counts of this clonotype. This beta chain appears as a stray read in a library generated for alpha chains; its size is not informative. The chain couples TRBV19 to TRBJ2-2; D gene ambiguous. Germline CDR1 reads LNHDA; CDR2 reads SQIVND (reference sequence). V was pared by 7 bases and J by 7 bases, with 16 bases between. This CDR3 comprises 14 residues. The chain's CDR3 is CASKALSSFGELFF. In nucleotides, the CDR3 is TGTGCCAGTAAAGCTCTGTCATCCTTCGGGGAGCTGTTTTTT.

This clonotype has ten or more counts. This beta chain is a stray sequence in a library constructed for alpha chains; its clone size is not meaningful. This chain uses TRBV9 with TRBJ2-2; 9 bases match TRBD1. The V and J ends lost 7 bases and 4 bases, in that order; junction bases with no gene match: 2. CDR1 and CDR2 from the germline V gene are SGDLS and YYNGEE. The CDR3 runs 13 residues. The CDR3 protein is CASGTGSTGELFF. CDR3 nucleotides: TGTGCCAGCGGGACAGGGAGCACCGGGGAGCTGTTTTTT.

Comment on this clonotype: This beta chain turned up in a library designed for alpha chains; as an off-target read, its abundance says little. Here the CDR3 reads CATGGSASYNEQFF. DNA for the CDR3: TGTGCCACCGGCGGGTCTGCGTCCTACAATGAGCAGTTCTTC. This rearrangement joins TRBV6-5 to TRBJ2-1, with D tentatively TRBD2 (5 bases). Trimming removed 10 bases from V and 1 base from J, with 14 bases in between. CDR1 and CDR2 from the germline V gene are MNHEY and SVGAGI. The CDR3 has 14 amino acids.

In its sample, this clonotype ranks as medium-sized. This beta chain is an unintended read in a library built for alpha chains; its size means little. The genes are TRBV5-1 and TRBJ2-7; D may be TRBD2 (6 bases). The CDR3 sequence is 14 residues long. Germline assignment: CDR1 SGHRS and CDR2 YFSETQ. Trimming cost V 4 bases and J 3 bases, with 14 bases left between them. CDR3 region: CASSGGVGGYEQYF. In DNA, the CDR3 is TGCGCCAGCAGCGGAGGAGTGGGGGGCTACGAGCAGTACTTC. The full variable domain, completed using reference TRBV5-1 and TRBJ2-7, is KAGVTQTPRYLIKTRGQQVTLSCSPISGHRSVSWYQQTPGQGLQFLFEYFSETQRNKGNFPGRFSGRQFSNSRSEMNVSTLELGDSALYLCASSGGVGGYEQYFGPGTRLTVT.

This clonotype appeared many times. Since it is a stray read in a library aimed at alpha chains, this beta chain has a size that is not meaningful. The chain is built from TRBV14 and TRBJ1-1; the match to TRBD1 covers 8 bases. The CDR3 covers 15 residues. The ends lost 3 bases at V and 3 bases at J; junction bases unmatched: 6. Germline loops: CDR1 SGHDN, CDR2 FVKESK. CDR3 protein: CASSQSTGGHTEAFF. The CDR3 bases are TGTGCCAGCAGCCAGAGTACAGGGGGGCACACTGAAGCTTTCTTT.

This clonotype is categorized as medium-sized (0.01 to 0.1%). Because the library targeted alpha chains, this beta chain is an off-target read whose size means little. The rearrangement joins TRBV24-1 to TRBJ2-1; TRBD2 matches 8 bases. V was pared by 10 bases and J by 3 bases, with 7 bases of the junction left unmatched. The CDR3 runs to 14 residues. Per the germline V gene, CDR1 is KGHDR and CDR2 is SFDVKD. CDR3 protein: CATHERGSYNEQFF. The CDR3 DNA reads TGTGCCACGCATGAGCGGGGGAGCTACAATGAGCAGTTCTTC.

This clonotype qualifies as medium-sized. As an off-target read in a library built for alpha chains, this beta chain has a frequency of little significance. This chain connects TRBV7-2 to TRBJ1-1; D unresolved. Trimming stripped 8 bases from V and 13 bases from J, with 14 bases between. There are 10 residues in the CDR3. From germline, CDR1 is SGHTA and CDR2 FQGNSA. The CDR3 DNA reads as TGTGCCAGCCCTTTAAAGGAGGGTTTCTTT. Encoded protein: CASPLKEGFF.

For this clonotype: Little can be read into the size of this beta chain, an off-target read in a library designed for alpha chains. V and J are TRBV20-1 and TRBJ1-6, with D perhaps matching TRBD1 (6 bases). CDR3 size: 15 residues. CDR1 DFQATT and CDR2 SNEGSKA come from the germline V gene (reference sequence). V lost 3 bases, J lost 7 bases, and 16 bases lay in between. This chain's CDR3 is CSARNTGRGNSPLHF. The CDR3 bases are TGCAGTGCTAGGAACACAGGGAGGGGAAATTCACCCCTCCACTTT.

This clonotype was seen at least ten times. Within a library made for alpha chains, this beta chain is off target, and its count is uninformative. The chain carries TRBV12-3 or TRBV12-4 and TRBJ1-1; D is unresolved. Trimming left V 5 bases short and J 3 bases short, with 7 bases between. The CDR3 is 12 residues long. The CDR3 protein is CASSPQYTEAFF. CDR3 in DNA: TGTGCCAGCAGTCCGCAGTACACTGAAGCTTTCTTT.

Regarding this clonotype: A library made for alpha chains picked up this beta chain off target, so its size means little. This chain connects TRBV30 to TRBJ1-2, with no clear D. There are 10 residues in the CDR3. CDR1 GTSNPN and CDR2 SVGIG come from the germline V gene (reference sequence). The V and J ends lost 3 bases and 8 bases respectively, with 7 bases between them. The CDR3 sequence is CAWRKVGYTF. CDR3 nucleotides: TGTGCCTGGAGGAAGGTCGGCTACACCTTC. Drawing the rest from reference TRBV30 and TRBJ1-2, the complete variable domain is SQTIHQWPATLVQPVGSPLSLECTVEGTSNPNLYWYRQAAGRGLQLLFYSVGIGQISSEVPQNLSASRPQDRQFILSSKKLLLSDSGFYLCAWRKVGYTFGSGTRLTVV.

In the case of this clonotype: Because the library targeted alpha chains, this beta chain is an off-target read whose size means little. V and J are TRBV4-2 and TRBJ2-1; D may correspond to TRBD1 or TRBD2 (5 bases each). The germline V and J ends were trimmed by 4 bases and 5 bases, with 15 bases remaining between them. The CDR3 is 15 amino acids. Germline CDR1 reads LGHNA; CDR2 reads YNFKEQ. The CDR3 nucleotides read TGTGCCAGCAGCCCCCCCGGGGCGGGCCACAATGAGCAGTTCTTC. It codes for CASSPPGAGHNEQFF.

This clonotype showed up many times. Within a library made for alpha chains, this beta chain is off target, and its count is uninformative. The rearrangement joins TRBV19 to TRBJ2-5; a possible D gene is TRBD1 (7 bases). The CDR3 is made up of 15 amino acids. Germline V gives CDR1 LNHDA, CDR2 SQIVND (reference sequence). Deletions cut 2 bases from V and 1 base from J, with 11 bases between. CDR3 nucleotide sequence: TGTGCCAGTAGTATACGGAGGGGGCCCCAAGAGACCCAGTACTTC. Protein: CASSIRRGPQETQYF.

Sample share makes this clonotype medium-sized. This beta chain came through as a stray read in a library set up for alpha chains, and its size says little. The chain has TRBV10-3 and TRBJ1-2, with D maybe TRBD1 (5 bases). The germline V gene encodes CDR1 ENHRY and CDR2 SYGVKD. This CDR3 comprises 13 residues. V lost 7 bases and J lost 6, with 15 bases in between. The DNA of the CDR3 is TGTGCCATCACGAGGACACCAACAGATGGCTACACCTTC. Amino acid sequence: CAITRTPTDGYTF.

This clonotype was detected many times. This beta chain is an unintended read in a library built for alpha chains; its size means little. The rearrangement uses TRBV20-1 and TRBJ2-7; 7 nucleotides match TRBD2. With V trimmed by 0 bases and J by 4 bases, 9 bases remained unmatched. This CDR3 spans 15 amino acids. Per the germline V gene, CDR1 is DFQATT and CDR2 is SNEGSKA (reference sequence). CDR3 DNA sequence: TGCAGTGCTAGAGATGAGGGAGGGGTTAAGTACGAGCAGTACTTC. It translates to CSARDEGGVKYEQYF.

This clonotype was seen repeatedly, ten times or more. Found in a library prepared for alpha chains, this beta chain is an off-target read, and its abundance has little meaning. The CDR3 bases are TGTGCCAGCAGTTTCAAGGGAAGAGGGTATAGCAATCAGCCCCAGCATTTT. This codes for CASSFKGRGYSNQPQHF. J is TRBJ1-5 and V is TRBV12-3 or TRBV12-4; D not resolved. V shed 3 bases and J shed 0 bases, with 15 bases lying between them. The CDR3 spans 17 residues.

By sample fraction, this clonotype is medium-sized. This beta chain slipped into a library made for alpha chains as a stray read, so its size is not meaningful. This sequence joins TRBV20-1 and TRBJ2-1, with TRBD2 matching over 13 bases. The length of the CDR3 is 15 residues. Germline assignment: CDR1 DFQATT and CDR2 SNEGSKA (reference sequence). Germline trimming cut 6 bases from V and 8 bases from J; bases unmatched to any gene: 10. The CDR3 bases are TGCAGTGCAACCGGGACTAGCGGGGCGGGGCATGAGCAGTTCTTC. Translating it yields CSATGTSGAGHEQFF.

By its share, this clonotype is medium-sized. Found in a library prepared for alpha chains, this beta chain is an off-target read, and its abundance has little meaning. This chain connects TRBV3-1 to TRBJ1-2, with D unclear. Looked up from germline, CDR1 is LGHDT and CDR2 is YNNKEL (reference sequence). The CDR3 is 14 residues long. V was trimmed by 0 bases and J by 1 base, leaving 6 bases between them. Here the CDR3 DNA reads TGTGCCAGCAGCCAAGATGAGGTTAACTATGGCTACACCTTC. This sequence encodes CASSQDEVNYGYTF.